The source of this T cell receptor beta chain is a study of neurological immune-mediated disorders (dated by TCRdb to the late 2010s). About the investigation overall: Among the roughly 34 multiple sclerosis patients, relapsing-remitting MS was present in roughly 30 and secondary progressive MS was present in 3. Peripheral blood TCR-beta repertoires from patients with HTLV-I-associated myelopathy (HAM/TSP), patients with multiple sclerosis, and healthy controls were compared in the study using UMI-based sequencing. Longitudinal samples, technical triplicates and paired sorted CD4+ and CD8+ T-cell subsets, alongside PBMC samples, were included among the 106 TCR-beta libraries. Of the roughly 70 subjects in the cohort, some 14 were HAM/TSP patients, about 34 were multiple sclerosis patients, and about 20 were healthy controls.

To synthesize cDNA, template-switch 5'RACE was performed with a primer carrying a 10-nucleotide random unique molecular identifier so that each TCR transcript was tagged. Every sequencing run yielded over 190 million TCR-beta sequences covering 15-18 subjects. Total RNA was extracted with the RNeasy kit. The KAPA Real-time Library Amplification kit was used to amplify TCR-beta VDJ regions with primers for the TCR constant region and the 5'RACE anchor. A first PCR added sample indexes and Illumina adaptors, and a second PCR then raised library yield. The roughly 650 bp TCR product was size-selected on a 2% E-gel SizeSelection system after Ampure bead purification. Before pooling, library quality was assessed on a Bioanalyzer, concentration was determined with Qubit, and library quantification was performed with the Kapa Library Quantification kit. Paired-end 2 x 150 bp sequencing of the libraries was performed on an Illumina HiSeq 2500. To increase sequence diversity, about 25-31% phiX was spiked into each library pool. In the authors' own workflow: The quality-filtered reads were processed with the UMI-based MiGEC pipeline, whose error correction step removed more than 75% of the raw TCR sequences. VDJ genes were aligned to IMGT germline references, and each clonotype was defined by a unique CDR3 amino acid sequence together with V-J genes. Clonal expansion, Shannon diversity, and CDR3 relatedness (CalcPairwiseDistances, ClusterSamples) were evaluated with VDJtools, and phylogenetic trees were built with CLCbio workbench. Using coefficient-of-variation modelling across technical triplicates, the study counted a clone as expanded if it had at least 8 unique UMIs. TCRdb reprocessing: public reads trimmed at Q25 with fastp, clones called with MiXCR, in-frame beta chains kept. All rows with the same CDR3 protein become a single entry with the most common DNA and genes. These V and J calls rely on TCRdb rather than the paper's analysis. The sample contains 65,000 to 70,000 distinct CDR3 sequences, 3.5% to 4.5% of them found a single time. The top ten constitute roughly 2.6% of the sample.

This clonotype was picked up many times. No antigen is known for it. No per-base quality is available; no much larger clone lies one base away. For the unsorted PBMC libraries, 2 million PBMCs were stored in RNAlater at -80 degrees C until RNA extraction and were used to generate the libraries. The multiple sclerosis patients were enrolled in a US clinical protocol that used magnetic resonance imaging to evaluate disease progression. PBMCs were separated from peripheral blood using Ficoll-Hypaque density gradient centrifugation and then cryopreserved in liquid nitrogen. Beyond this particular receptor, the publication reports: No identical CDR3 amino acid sequences were shared among expanded clones across subjects, suggesting private TCR-beta repertoires in all groups. In a phylogenetic analysis, the repertoires of 18 out of 34 MS patients fell into a single cluster of related CDR3 sequences, pointing to a possible signature at the repertoire level. No clinical or MRI features were associated with the MS cluster, and the authors said that larger cohorts are needed. TCR clonal expansion was highest in HAM/TSP patients and lowest in MS patients, with MS patients falling below even healthy controls.

What was sequenced was PBMCs. The TCR comes from a man between 50 and 59 years old with multiple sclerosis.

The CDR3 here reads CSAKTTGSSYEQYF. The sequenced DNA: TGCAGTGCTAAAACGACAGGGAGCTCCTACGAGCAGTACTTC. This chain is built from TRBV20-1 and TRBJ2-7, with TRBD1 identical over 7 junction bases. Germline trimming: 4 bases from V, 0 bases from J; junction bases outside gene matches: 6. Via the germline V gene (reference sequence), CDR1 is DFQATT and CDR2 SNEGSKA. From the cysteine up to the phenylalanine, the CDR3 has a length of 14 residues. The read is trimmed to its CDR3 DNA, 42 bases read in frame from base 1.